These T cell receptor beta chains were read from a single sample in a study of T cell repertoires and HLA-DP antigens. Generated by immunoSEQ multiplex PCR, the TCRdb table keeps only in-frame clones and is missing some. This table has approximately 110,000 clones, over 90% appearing once. These TCRs' antigens remain unknown. Sequences were obtained from CD4+ T cells from PBMCs. Every receptor here comes from a woman aged 18-35 years in good health and CMV-seronegative. Both conserved end residues are part of each CDR3. D genes are given only for firm matches. Not every row has a clone size; where given, it reads once, few, many or a size class.

size: once
J: TRBJ1-4
length: 15
V: TRBV5-6
D: TRBD1
CDR3: CASSLGTGINEKLFF
DNA: TGTGCCAGCAGCTTGGGGACAGGGATTAATGAAAAACTGTTTTTT

size: once
J: TRBJ1-2
length: 14
V: TRBV7-2
D: .
CDR3: CASSLEAGNYGYTF
DNA: TGTGCCAGCAGCTTAGAAGCGGGTAACTATGGCTACACCTTC

size: .
J: TRBJ1-1
length: 14
V: TRBV4-3
D: .
CDR3: CASSQDSRGTEAFF
DNA: TGCGCCAGCAGCCAAGATAGCAGGGGCACTGAAGCTTTCTTT

size: .
J: TRBJ1-2
length: 13
V: TRBV6-1
D: .
CDR3: CASSVDNNYGYTF
DNA: TGTGCCAGCAGTGTGGATAACAACTATGGCTACACCTTC

size: .
J: TRBJ2-2
length: 15
V: TRBV9
D: .
CDR3: CASSPSEWGAGELFF
DNA: TGTGCCAGCAGCCCCAGTGAGTGGGGGGCCGGGGAGCTGTTTTTT

size: .
J: TRBJ1-2
length: 12
V: TRBV30
D: .
CDR3: CAWTFTGGGYTF
DNA: TGTGCCTGGACGTTCACTGGGGGAGGCTACACCTTC

size: .
J: TRBJ1-5
length: 16
V: TRBV18
D: .
CDR3: CASSPGKASSNQPQHF
DNA: TGTGCCAGCTCACCAGGTAAAGCCAGCTCAAATCAGCCCCAGCATTTT

size: .
J: TRBJ2-3
length: 15
V: TRBV18
D: TRBD2
CDR3: CASSTGTSITDTQYF
DNA: TGTGCCAGCTCAACCGGGACTAGCATCACAGATACGCAGTATTTT

size: few
J: TRBJ1-6
length: 14
V: TRBV18
D: .
CDR3: CASSPPGRNSPLHF
DNA: TGTGCCAGCTCACCCCCAGGGCGGAATTCACCCCTCCACTTT

size: .
J: TRBJ1-6
length: 15
V: TRBV6-5
D: TRBD1
CDR3: CASSYSGQGNSPLHF
DNA: TGTGCCAGCAGTTACTCGGGACAGGGAAATTCACCCCTCCACTTT

size: .
J: TRBJ1-4
length: 15
V: TRBV29-1
D: .
CDR3: CSVEEKGGLWEKLFF
DNA: TGCAGCGTTGAAGAGAAGGGGGGGCTTTGGGAAAAACTGTTTTTT

size: .
J: TRBJ1-2
length: 16
V: TRBV9
D: TRBD1
CDR3: CASNRLGDRVAYGYTF
DNA: TGTGCCAGCAACCGGCTCGGGGACAGGGTGGCCTATGGCTACACCTTC

size: few
J: TRBJ1-2
length: 14
V: TRBV7-9
D: .
CDR3: CASSHDATREGYTF
DNA: TGTGCCAGCAGCCACGACGCTACACGGGAAGGCTACACCTTC

size: .
J: TRBJ1-2
length: 13
V: TRBV5-6
D: .
CDR3: CASSLGLNYGYTF
DNA: TGTGCCAGCAGCCTGGGACTAAACTATGGCTACACCTTC

size: .
J: TRBJ2-7
length: 12
V: TRBV28
D: .
CDR3: CASSKNNYEQYF
DNA: TGTGCCAGCAGTAAAAACAACTACGAGCAGTACTTC

size: once
J: TRBJ1-2
length: 18
V: TRBV13
D: .
CDR3: CASSRRRARIPSNYGYTF
DNA: TGTGCCAGCAGCCGACGCAGGGCTAGAATCCCGTCTAACTATGGCTACACCTTC

size: .
J: TRBJ2-7
length: 17
V: TRBV5-6
D: TRBD2
CDR3: CASSLGLAQYGDYEQYF
DNA: TGTGCCAGCAGCTTGGGACTAGCCCAATACGGGGACTACGAGCAGTACTTC

size: .
J: TRBJ1-4
length: 13
V: TRBV23-1
D: .
CDR3: CASSQGANEKLFF
DNA: TGCGCCAGCAGTCAGGGGGCGAATGAAAAACTGTTTTTT

size: .
J: TRBJ2-3
length: 21
V: TRBV4-2
D: TRBD2
CDR3: CASSQVRRLAGGPWGTDTQYF
DNA: TGTGCCAGCAGCCAAGTGCGGAGACTAGCGGGGGGGCCATGGGGCACAGATACGCAGTATTTT

size: .
J: TRBJ2-6
length: 15
V: TRBV28
D: TRBD1
CDR3: CASRVGGAGANVLTF
DNA: TGTGCCAGCAGGGTAGGGGGCGCTGGGGCCAACGTCCTGACTTTC

size: .
J: TRBJ1-2
length: 13
V: TRBV27
D: .
CDR3: CASSSNTGRGYTF
DNA: TGTGCCAGCAGTTCTAACACAGGGCGCGGCTACACCTTC

size: .
J: TRBJ2-3
length: 14
V: TRBV9
D: .
CDR3: CASSAVPPPDTQYF
DNA: TGTGCCAGCAGCGCCGTCCCCCCCCCAGATACGCAGTATTTT

size: .
J: TRBJ2-2
length: 17
V: TRBV4-1
D: TRBD1
CDR3: CASSQGILQGMNGELFF
DNA: TGCGCCAGCAGCCAAGGGATTCTACAGGGGATGAACGGGGAGCTGTTTTTT

size: once
J: TRBJ2-2
length: 15
V: TRBV6-4
D: TRBD2
CDR3: CASRGTSGGTGELFF
DNA: TGTGCCAGCAGGGGTACTAGCGGGGGCACCGGGGAGCTGTTTTTT